This T cell receptor beta chain was identified in a study of T cell responses to AZD1222 COVID-19 vaccine. Here immunoSEQ multiplex PCR was the method, and the copy in TCRdb shows in-frame clones only, minus some. The sample has more than 120,000 clones, around 93% seen once; the top ten hold approximately 5.3%. CDR3 size: 15 residues. Germline CDR1 is SEHNR and CDR2 is FQNEAQ (reference sequence). Germline trimming cut 4 bases from V and 6 bases from J; bases unmatched to any gene: 5. About this clone itself: Its antigen remains unidentified.

Findings and caveats of the study: Scientists sampled the repertoires only once the peak T cell response had passed. Just a handful of people given AZD1222 tested seropositive at baseline.

The gene calls are TRBV7-9 and TRBJ2-1, with TRBD1 identical over 11 bases. The input for sequencing was peripheral blood, taken on day 0 of AZD1222 vaccination. The source is an adult in good health. In DNA, the CDR3 is TGTGCCAGCAGCTATGGGGGGACAGGGGGCAATGAGCAGTTCTTC. It encodes CASSYGGTGGNEQFF.